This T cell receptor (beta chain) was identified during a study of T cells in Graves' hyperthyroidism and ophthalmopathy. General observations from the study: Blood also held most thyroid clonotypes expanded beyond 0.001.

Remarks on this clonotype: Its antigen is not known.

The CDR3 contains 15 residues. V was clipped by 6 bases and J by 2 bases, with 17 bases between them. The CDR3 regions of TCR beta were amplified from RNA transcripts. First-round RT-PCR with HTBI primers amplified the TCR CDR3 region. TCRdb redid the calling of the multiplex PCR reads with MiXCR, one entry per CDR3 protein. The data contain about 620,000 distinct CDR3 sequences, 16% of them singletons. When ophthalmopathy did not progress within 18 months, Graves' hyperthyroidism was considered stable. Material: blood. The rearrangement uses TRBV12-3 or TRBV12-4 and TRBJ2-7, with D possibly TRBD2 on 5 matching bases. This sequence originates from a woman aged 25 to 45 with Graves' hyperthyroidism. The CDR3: CASSPRGIPPYEQYF. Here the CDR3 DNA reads TGTGCCAGCAGCCCCCGGGGAATCCCACCCTACGAGCAGTACTTC.